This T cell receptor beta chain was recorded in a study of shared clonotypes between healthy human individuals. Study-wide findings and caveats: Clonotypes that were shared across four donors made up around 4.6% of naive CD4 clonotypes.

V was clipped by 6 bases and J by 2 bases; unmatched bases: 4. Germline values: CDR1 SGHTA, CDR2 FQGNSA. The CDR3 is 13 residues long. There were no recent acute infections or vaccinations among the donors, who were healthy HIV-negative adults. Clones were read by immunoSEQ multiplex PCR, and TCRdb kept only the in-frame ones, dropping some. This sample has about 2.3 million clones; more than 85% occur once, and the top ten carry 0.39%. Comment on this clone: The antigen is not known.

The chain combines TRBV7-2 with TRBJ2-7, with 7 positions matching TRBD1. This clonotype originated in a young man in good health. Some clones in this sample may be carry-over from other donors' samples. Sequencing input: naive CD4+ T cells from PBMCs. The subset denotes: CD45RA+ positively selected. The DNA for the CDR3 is TGTGCCAGCAGTCAGACAGGGCCCTACGAGCAGTACTTC. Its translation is CASSQTGPYEQYF.